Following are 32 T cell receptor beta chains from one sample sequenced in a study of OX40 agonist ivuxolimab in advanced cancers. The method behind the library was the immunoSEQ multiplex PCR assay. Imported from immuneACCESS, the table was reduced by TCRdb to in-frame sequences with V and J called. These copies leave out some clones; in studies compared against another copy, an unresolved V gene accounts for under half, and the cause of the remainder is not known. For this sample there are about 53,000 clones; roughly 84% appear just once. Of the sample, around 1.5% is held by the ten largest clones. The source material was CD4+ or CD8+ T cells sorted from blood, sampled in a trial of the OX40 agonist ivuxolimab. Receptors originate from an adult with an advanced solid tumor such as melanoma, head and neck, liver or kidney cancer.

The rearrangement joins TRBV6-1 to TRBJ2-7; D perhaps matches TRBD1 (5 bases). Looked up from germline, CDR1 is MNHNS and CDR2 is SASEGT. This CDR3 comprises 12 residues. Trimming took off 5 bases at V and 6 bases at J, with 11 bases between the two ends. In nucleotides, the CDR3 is TGTGCCAGCAGTTGGGGCTCAACCGAGCAGTACTTC. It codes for CASSWGSTEQYF.

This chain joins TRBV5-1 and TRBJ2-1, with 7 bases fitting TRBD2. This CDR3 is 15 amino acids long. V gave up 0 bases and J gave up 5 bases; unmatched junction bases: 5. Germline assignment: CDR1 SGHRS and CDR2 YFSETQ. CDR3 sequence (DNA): TGCGCCAGCAGCTTGGTTGGCGGGAGCCACAATGAGCAGTTCTTC. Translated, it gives CASSLVGGSHNEQFF.

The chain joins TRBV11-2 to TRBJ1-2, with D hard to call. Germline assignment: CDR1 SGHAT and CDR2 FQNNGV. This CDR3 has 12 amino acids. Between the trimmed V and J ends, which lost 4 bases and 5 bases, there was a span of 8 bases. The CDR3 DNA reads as TGTGCCAGCAGCTCGACGGATTATGGCTACACCTTC. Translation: CASSSTDYGYTF.

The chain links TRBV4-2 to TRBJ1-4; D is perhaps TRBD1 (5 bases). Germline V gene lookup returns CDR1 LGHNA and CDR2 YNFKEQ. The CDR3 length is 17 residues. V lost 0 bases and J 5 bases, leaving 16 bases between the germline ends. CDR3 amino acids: CASSQDWAGQLNEKLFF. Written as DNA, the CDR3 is TGTGCCAGCAGCCAAGATTGGGCAGGGCAATTGAATGAAAAACTGTTTTTT.

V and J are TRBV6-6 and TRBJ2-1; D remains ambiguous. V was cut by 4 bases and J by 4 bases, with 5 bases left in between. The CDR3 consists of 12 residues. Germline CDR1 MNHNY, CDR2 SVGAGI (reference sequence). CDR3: CASSFRYNEQFF. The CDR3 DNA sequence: TGTGCCAGCAGTTTCCGTTACAATGAGCAGTTCTTC.

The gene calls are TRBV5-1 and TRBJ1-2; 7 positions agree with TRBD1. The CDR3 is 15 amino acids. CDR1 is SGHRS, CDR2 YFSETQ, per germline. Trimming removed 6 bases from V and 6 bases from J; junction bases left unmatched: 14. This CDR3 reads CASTLDRTGDDGYTF. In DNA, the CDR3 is TGCGCCAGCACCCTGGACAGGACGGGGGACGATGGCTACACCTTC.

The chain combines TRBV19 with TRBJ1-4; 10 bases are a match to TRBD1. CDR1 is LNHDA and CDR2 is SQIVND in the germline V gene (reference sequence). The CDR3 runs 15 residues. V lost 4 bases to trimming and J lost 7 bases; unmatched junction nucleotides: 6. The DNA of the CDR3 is TGTGCCAGTAGTAGACAGGGGGCCTTTGGTGAAAAACTGTTTTTT. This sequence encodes CASSRQGAFGEKLFF. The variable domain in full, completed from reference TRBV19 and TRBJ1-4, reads DGGITQSPKYLFRKEGQNVTLSCEQNLNHDAMYWYRQDPGQGLRLIYYSQIVNDFQKGDIAEGYSVSREKKESFPLTVTSAQKNPTAFYLCASSRQGAFGEKLFFGSGTQLSVL.

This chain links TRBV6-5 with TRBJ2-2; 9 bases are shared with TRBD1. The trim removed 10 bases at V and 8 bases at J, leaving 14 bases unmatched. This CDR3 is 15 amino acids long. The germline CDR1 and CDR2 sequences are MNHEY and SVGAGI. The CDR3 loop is CATKSSGTGSGELFF. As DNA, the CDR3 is TGTGCCACCAAATCGTCCGGGACAGGGAGTGGGGAGCTGTTTTTT.

CDR3: CASSMARISLSGNTIYF. The CDR3 DNA reads TGTGCCAGTAGTATGGCACGGATCAGCCTCTCTGGAAACACCATATATTTT. This chain links TRBV19 with TRBJ1-3; D gene ambiguous. With 3 bases removed from V and 0 bases from J, the gap between germline ends came to 15 bases. There are 17 residues in the CDR3. Germline V CDR1 and CDR2: LNHDA, SQIVND (reference sequence).

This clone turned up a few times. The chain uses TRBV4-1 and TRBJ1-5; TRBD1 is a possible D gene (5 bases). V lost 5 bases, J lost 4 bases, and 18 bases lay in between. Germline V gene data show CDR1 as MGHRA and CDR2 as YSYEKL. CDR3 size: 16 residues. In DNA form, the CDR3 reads TGCGCCAGCAGCGACGGTAGGAGGGACCCTAATCAGCCCCAGCATTTT. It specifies CASSDGRRDPNQPQHF.

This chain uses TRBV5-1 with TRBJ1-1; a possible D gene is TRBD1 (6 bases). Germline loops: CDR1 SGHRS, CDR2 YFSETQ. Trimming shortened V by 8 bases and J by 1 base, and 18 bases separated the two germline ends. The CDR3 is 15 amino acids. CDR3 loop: CASSPKTGGNTEAFF. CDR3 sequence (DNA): TGCGCCAGTTCGCCAAAGACAGGCGGGAACACTGAAGCTTTCTTT.

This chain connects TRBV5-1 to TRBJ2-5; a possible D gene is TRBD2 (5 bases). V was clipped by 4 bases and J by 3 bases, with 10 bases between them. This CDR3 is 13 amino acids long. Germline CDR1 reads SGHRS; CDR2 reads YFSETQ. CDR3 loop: CASSTPGKETQYF. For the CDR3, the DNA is TGCGCCAGCAGCACCCCGGGGAAAGAGACCCAGTACTTC. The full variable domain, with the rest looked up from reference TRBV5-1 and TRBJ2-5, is KAGVTQTPRYLIKTRGQQVTLSCSPISGHRSVSWYQQTPGQGLQFLFEYFSETQRNKGNFPGRFSGRQFSNSRSEMNVSTLELGDSALYLCASSTPGKETQYFGPGTRLLVL.

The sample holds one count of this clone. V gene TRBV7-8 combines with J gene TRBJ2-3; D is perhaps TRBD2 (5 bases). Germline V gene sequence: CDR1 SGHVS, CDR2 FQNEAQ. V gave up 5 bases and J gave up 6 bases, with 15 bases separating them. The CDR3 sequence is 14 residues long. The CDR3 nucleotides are TGTGCCAGCAGCCGGGCGGGTAGAGGGGATACGCAGTATTTT. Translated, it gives CASSRAGRGDTQYF.

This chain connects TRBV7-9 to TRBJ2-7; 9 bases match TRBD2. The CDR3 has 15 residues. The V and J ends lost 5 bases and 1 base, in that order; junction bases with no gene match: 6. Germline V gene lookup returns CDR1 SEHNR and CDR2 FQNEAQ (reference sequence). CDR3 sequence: CASSRSGGPSYEQYF. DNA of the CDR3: TGTGCCAGCAGCCGCAGCGGGGGGCCATCCTACGAGCAGTACTTC.

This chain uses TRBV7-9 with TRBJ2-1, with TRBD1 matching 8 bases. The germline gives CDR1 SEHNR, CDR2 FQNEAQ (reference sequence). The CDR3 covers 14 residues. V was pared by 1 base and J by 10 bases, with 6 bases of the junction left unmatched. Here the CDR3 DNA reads TGTGCCAGCAGCTTAGAACAGGGGGAGATCGAGCAGTTCTTC. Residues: CASSLEQGEIEQFF. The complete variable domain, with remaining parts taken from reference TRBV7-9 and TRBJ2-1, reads DTGVSQNPRHKITKRGQNVTFRCDPISEHNRLYWYRQTLGQGPEFLTYFQNEAQLEKSRLLSDRFSAERPKGSFSTLEIQRTEQGDSAMYLCASSLEQGEIEQFFGPGTRLTVL.

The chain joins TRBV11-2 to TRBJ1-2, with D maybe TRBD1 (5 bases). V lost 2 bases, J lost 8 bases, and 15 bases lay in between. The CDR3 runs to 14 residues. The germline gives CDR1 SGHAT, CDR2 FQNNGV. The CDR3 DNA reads TGTGCCAGCAGCTTACAGGCCCGGGACGGGGGCTACACCTTC. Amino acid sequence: CASSLQARDGGYTF.

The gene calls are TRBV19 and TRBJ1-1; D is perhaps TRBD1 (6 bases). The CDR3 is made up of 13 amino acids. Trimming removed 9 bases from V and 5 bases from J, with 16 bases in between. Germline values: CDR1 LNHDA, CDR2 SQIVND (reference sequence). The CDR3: CASLRRGLTEAFF. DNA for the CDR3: TGTGCCAGCCTCAGACGGGGGCTTACTGAAGCTTTCTTT.

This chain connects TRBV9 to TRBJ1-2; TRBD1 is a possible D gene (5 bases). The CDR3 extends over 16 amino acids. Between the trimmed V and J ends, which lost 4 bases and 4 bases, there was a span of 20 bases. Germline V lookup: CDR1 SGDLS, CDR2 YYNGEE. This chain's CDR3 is CASSPQMEGRLYGYTF. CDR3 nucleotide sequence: TGTGCCAGCAGCCCCCAGATGGAGGGGCGACTCTATGGCTACACCTTC.

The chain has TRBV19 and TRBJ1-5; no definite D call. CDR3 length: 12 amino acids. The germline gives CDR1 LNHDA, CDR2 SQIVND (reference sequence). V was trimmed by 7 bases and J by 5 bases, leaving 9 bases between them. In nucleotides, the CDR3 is TGTGCCAGTACCCGGGGTGATCAGCCCCAGCATTTT. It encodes CASTRGDQPQHF.

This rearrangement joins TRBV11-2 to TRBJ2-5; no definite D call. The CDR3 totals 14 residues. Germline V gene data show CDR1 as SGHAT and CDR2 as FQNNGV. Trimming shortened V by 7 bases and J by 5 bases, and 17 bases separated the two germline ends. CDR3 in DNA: TGTGCCAGCACCATTACCACCCCGCCGGAGACCCAGTACTTC. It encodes CASTITTPPETQYF.

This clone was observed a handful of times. CDR3 nucleotides: TGTGCCAGCAGTTTAGGGGGGCGGTCATATGGCTACACCTTC. Translated, it gives CASSLGGRSYGYTF. The chain joins TRBV28 to TRBJ1-2, with a tentative D call TRBD1 (6 bases). Germline V CDR1 and CDR2: MDHEN, SYDVKM. V lost 2 bases to trimming and J lost 5 bases, with 12 bases between them. This CDR3 has 14 amino acids.

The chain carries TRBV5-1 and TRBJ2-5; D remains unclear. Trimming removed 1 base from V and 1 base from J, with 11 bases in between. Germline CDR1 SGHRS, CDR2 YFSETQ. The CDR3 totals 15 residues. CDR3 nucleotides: TGCGCCAGCAGCTTGATGGGGAATGGCCAAGAGACCCAGTACTTC. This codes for CASSLMGNGQETQYF.

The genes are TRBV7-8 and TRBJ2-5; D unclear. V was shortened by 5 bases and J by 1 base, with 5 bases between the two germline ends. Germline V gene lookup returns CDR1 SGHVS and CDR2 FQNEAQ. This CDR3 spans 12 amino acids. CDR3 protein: CASSRRQETQYF. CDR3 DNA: TGTGCCAGCAGCAGACGCCAAGAGACCCAGTACTTC.

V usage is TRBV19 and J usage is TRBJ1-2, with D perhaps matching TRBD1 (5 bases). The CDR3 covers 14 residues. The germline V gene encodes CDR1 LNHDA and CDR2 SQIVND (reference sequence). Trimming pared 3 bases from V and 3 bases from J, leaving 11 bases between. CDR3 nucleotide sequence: TGTGCCAGTAGTATCCAGGGAACTCACTATGGCTACACCTTC. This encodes CASSIQGTHYGYTF.

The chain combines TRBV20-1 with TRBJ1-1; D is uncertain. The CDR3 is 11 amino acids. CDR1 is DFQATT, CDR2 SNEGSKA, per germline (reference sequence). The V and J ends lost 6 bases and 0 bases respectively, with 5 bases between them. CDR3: CSARLNTEAFF. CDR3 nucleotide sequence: TGCAGTGCCCGTTTGAACACTGAAGCTTTCTTT.

CDR3 nucleotides: TGCGCCAGCAGCACCGGACAGAGGAACACCGGGGAGCTGTTTTTT. This encodes CASSTGQRNTGELFF. The chain has TRBV5-1 and TRBJ2-2; a possible D gene is TRBD1 (6 bases). The CDR3 is 15 amino acids. The V and J ends lost 4 bases and 1 base respectively, with 11 bases between them. Germline CDR1 SGHRS, CDR2 YFSETQ.

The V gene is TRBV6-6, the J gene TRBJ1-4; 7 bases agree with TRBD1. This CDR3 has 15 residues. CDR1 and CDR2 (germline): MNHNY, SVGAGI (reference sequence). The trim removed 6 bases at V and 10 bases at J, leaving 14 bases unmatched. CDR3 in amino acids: CASSGTGQTLGKLFF. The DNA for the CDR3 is TGTGCCAGCAGCGGAACGGGACAGACCCTGGGAAAACTGTTTTTT.

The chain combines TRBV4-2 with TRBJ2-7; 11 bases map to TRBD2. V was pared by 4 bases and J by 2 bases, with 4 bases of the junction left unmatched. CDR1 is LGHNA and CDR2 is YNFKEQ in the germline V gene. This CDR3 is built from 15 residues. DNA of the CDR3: TGTGCCAGCAGCCCCACACTAGCGGGGGCCTACGAGCAGTACTTC. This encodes CASSPTLAGAYEQYF.

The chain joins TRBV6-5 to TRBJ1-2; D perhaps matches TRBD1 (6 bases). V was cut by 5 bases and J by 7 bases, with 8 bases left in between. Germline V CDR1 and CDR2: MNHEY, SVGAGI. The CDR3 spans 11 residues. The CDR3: CASSQGFGYTF. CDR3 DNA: TGTGCCAGCAGTCAGGGGTTTGGCTACACCTTC.

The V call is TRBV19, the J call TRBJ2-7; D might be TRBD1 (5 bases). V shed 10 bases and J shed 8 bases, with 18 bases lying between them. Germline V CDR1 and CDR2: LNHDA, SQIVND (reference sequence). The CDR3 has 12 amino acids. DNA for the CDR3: TGTGCCACCTCGACAGAGTTGAGGAAGCAGTACTTC. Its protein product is CATSTELRKQYF.

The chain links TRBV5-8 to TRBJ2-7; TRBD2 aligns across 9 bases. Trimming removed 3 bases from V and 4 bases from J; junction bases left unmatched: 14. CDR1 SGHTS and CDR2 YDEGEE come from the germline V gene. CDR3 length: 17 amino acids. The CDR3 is CASSSRGRLAVDYEQYF. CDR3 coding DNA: TGTGCCAGCAGCTCGAGGGGTAGACTAGCGGTCGATTACGAGCAGTACTTC.

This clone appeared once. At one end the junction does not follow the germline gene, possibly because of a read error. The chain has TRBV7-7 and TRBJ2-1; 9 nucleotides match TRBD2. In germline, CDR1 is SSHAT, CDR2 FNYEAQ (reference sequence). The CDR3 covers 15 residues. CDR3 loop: CASSLLAGGDNEQFF. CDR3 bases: TGTGCTAGCAGCTTACTCGCGGGAGGGGATAATGAGCAGTTCTTC.